This is a list of T cell receptor beta chains from one sample in a study of CD8+CD57+ T cells in acquired aplastic anemia. From the reads, TCRdb called clonotypes with MiXCR, one entry per CDR3 protein. In the table there are under 200,000 distinct CDR3 sequences, about 60% of which are singletons. The sequenced material came from sorted CD4+, CD8+, or CD8+CD57+ T cells (not recorded which) from PBMCs. The receptors come from a human donor in good health. Both conserved end residues are part of each CDR3. Each record gives: clone size, V gene, J gene, D gene, CDR3 protein, CDR3 DNA. A D gene is named only where the DNA matches it firmly. Size is stated for part of the rows, as once, few or many counts, or as a class when the clone is expanded.

>many|TRBV2|TRBJ1-2|NA
CASRERTQRVCTF
TGTGCCAGCAGGGAACGGACACAAAGAGTTTGCACCTTC
>NA|TRBV2|TRBJ2-5|TRBD1
CASHTGGLETQYF
TGTGCCAGTCATACAGGGGGCCTGGAGACCCAGTACTTC
>NA|TRBV2|TRBJ2-7|NA
CASSERQVYEQYF
TGTGCCAGCAGTGAAAGGCAGGTCTACGAGCAGTACTTC
>NA|TRBV19|TRBJ1-6|NA
CASSIEGGDNSPLHF
TGTGCCAGTAGTATAGAGGGCGGGGATAATTCACCCCTCCACTTT
>NA|TRBV5-1|TRBJ1-1|NA
CASSSGEKNTEAFF
TGCGCCAGCAGCTCGGGCGAGAAGAACACTGAAGCTTTCTTT
>few|TRBV30|TRBJ1-1|NA
CAWSVDFTEAFF
TGTGCCTGGAGTGTAGATTTCACTGAAGCTTTCTTT
>NA|TRBV7-2|TRBJ2-5|NA
CASSLEIGQRETQYF
TGTGCCAGCAGCTTAGAAATCGGACAGAGAGAGACCCAGTACTTC
>few|TRBV5-1|TRBJ1-1|NA
CASSLAGRGGTEAFF
TGCGCCAGCAGCTTGGCAGGCAGGGGAGGCACTGAAGCTTTCTTT
>many|TRBV6-2/TRBV6-3|TRBJ1-1|TRBD1
CASSYDRARDTEAFF
TGTGCCAGCAGTTATGACAGGGCGCGAGACACTGAAGCTTTCTTT
>NA|TRBV7-2|TRBJ2-5|NA
CASSLIGVQETQYF
TGTGCCAGCAGCTTAATTGGGGTCCAAGAGACCCAGTACTTC
>NA|TRBV5-6|TRBJ1-2|NA
CASSLDPGSYGYTF
TGTGCCAGCAGCTTGGACCCCGGGTCCTATGGCTACACCTTC
>NA|TRBV9|TRBJ2-1|NA
CASSATGFGGNEQFF
TGTGCCAGCAGCGCGACAGGGTTCGGGGGCAATGAGCAGTTCTTC
>few|TRBV9|TRBJ1-1|NA
CASSVVVGTEAFF
TGTGCCAGCAGCGTAGTGGTTGGGACAGAAGCTTTCTTT
>many|TRBV10-3|TRBJ2-1|TRBD2
CAIRRGLAGDATEQFF
TGTGCCATCAGGAGGGGACTAGCGGGAGACGCGACTGAGCAGTTCTTC
>NA|TRBV2|TRBJ1-2|NA
CASIGDPIYGYTF
TGTGCCAGCATAGGGGATCCCATCTATGGCTACACCTTC
>NA|TRBV9|TRBJ2-3|TRBD1
CASSDGTGFTDTQYF
TGTGCCAGCAGCGATGGGACAGGGTTTACAGATACGCAGTATTTT
>NA|TRBV7-8|TRBJ1-1|NA
CASAEDLNTEAFF
TGTGCCAGCGCGGAGGATCTGAACACTGAAGCTTTCTTT
>few|TRBV20-1|TRBJ2-7|NA
CSARTGTHYEQYF
TGCAGTGCTAGAACAGGGACTCACTACGAGCAGTACTTC
>NA|TRBV18|TRBJ1-1|NA
CASSPMGTEAFF
TGTGCCAGCTCACCGATGGGCACTGAAGCTTTCTTT
>NA|TRBV25-1|TRBJ2-7|TRBD1
CASSVTGGWEQYF
TGTGCCAGCAGTGTAACAGGGGGCTGGGAGCAGTACTTC
>few|TRBV2|TRBJ2-1|TRBD2
CASPASGGPYNEQFF
TGTGCCAGCCCAGCTAGCGGGGGGCCCTACAATGAGCAGTTCTTC
>once|TRBV7-9|TRBJ2-5|NA
CASSLGHGVFCYF
TGTGCCAGCAGCTTAGGGCACGGTGTCTTCTGTTACTTC
>NA|TRBV7-9|TRBJ2-5|NA
CASSSPRLDSGRWGAKTQYF
TGTGCCAGCAGCTCTCCCCGATTGGACAGCGGGCGTTGGGGGGCTAAGACCCAGTACTTC
>few|TRBV20-1|TRBJ2-7|NA
CSARGQGGYEQYF
TGCAGTGCTAGAGGGCAGGGGGGTTACGAGCAGTACTTC
>once|TRBV5-5|TRBJ2-7|NA
CASSLIPGVYEQYF
TGTGCTAGCAGCCTTATACCCGGGGTTTACGAGCAGTACTTC
>NA|TRBV20-1|TRBJ1-2|NA
CNGMGPFGYTF
TGCAACGGGATGGGACCTTTTGGCTACACCTTC
>NA|TRBV5-1|TRBJ1-4|NA
CASSLEVAGDEKLFF
TGCGCCAGCAGCTTGGAGGTAGCGGGAGATGAAAAACTGTTTTTT
>NA|TRBV12-3/TRBV12-4|TRBJ2-5|TRBD1
CASSPDRGWETQYF
TGTGCCAGCAGCCCAGACAGGGGGTGGGAGACCCAGTACTTC
>NA|TRBV19|TRBJ1-2|NA
CASSRGQGGYGYTF
TGTGCCAGTAGTAGAGGCCAAGGGGGCTATGGCTACACCTTC
>NA|TRBV20-1|TRBJ1-3|NA
CSARDPGESGNTIYF
TGCAGTGCTAGAGATCCAGGGGAGAGTGGAAACACCATATATTTT
>few|TRBV20-1|TRBJ1-4|TRBD1
CSAGGTGTNEKLFF
TGCAGTGCGGGGGGGACAGGGACTAATGAAAAACTGTTTTTT
>NA|TRBV4-2|TRBJ2-7|TRBD2
CASSQEPLAGGGGEQYF
TGTGCCAGCAGCCAAGAGCCCCTAGCGGGGGGCGGCGGGGAGCAGTACTTC
>NA|TRBV12-3/TRBV12-4|TRBJ2-1|NA
CASSLENEQFF
TGTGCCAGCAGTTTAGAAAATGAGCAGTTCTTC
>few|TRBV5-1|TRBJ2-7|TRBD1
CASSFGQGVSYEQYF
TGCGCCAGCAGCTTCGGACAGGGGGTCTCCTACGAGCAGTACTTC
>many|TRBV12-3/TRBV12-4|TRBJ1-1|TRBD1
CASSFDRGGTEAFF
TGTGCCAGCAGTTTCGACAGGGGAGGAACTGAAGCTTTCTTT
>NA|TRBV5-6|TRBJ1-1|NA
CASSLAPTGTPAGENTEAFF
TGTGCCAGCAGCTTGGCTCCGACCGGGACCCCGGCAGGGGAAAACACTGAAGCTTTCTTT
>NA|TRBV7-2|TRBJ2-7|NA
CASGLRRRAGEQYF
TGTGCCAGCGGCTTAAGGCGGCGCGCAGGAGAGCAGTACTTC